Each of the 21 T cell receptor beta chains below was sequenced from the same sample in a study of T cell responses to AZD1222 COVID-19 vaccine. The method was immunoSEQ multiplex PCR; TCRdb's version includes in-frame clones alone and lacks a portion of them. In the table there are some 150,000 clones, 90% to 95% of which are singletons. This material consisted of peripheral blood, taken on day 0 of AZD1222 vaccination. The receptors come from an adult in good health.

The chain has TRBV11-2 and TRBJ2-1; D not certain. The CDR3 has 13 amino acids. V lost 4 bases, J lost 2 bases, and 6 bases lay in between. The germline gives CDR1 SGHAT, CDR2 FQNNGV. CDR3 in DNA: TGTGCCAGCAGCTCTCTAGCCTACAATGAGCAGTTCTTC. It yields the protein CASSSLAYNEQFF.

The chain combines TRBV7-2 with TRBJ2-1; 12 positions match TRBD1. V lost 5 bases and J lost 8; bases outside the gene matches: 7. Germline V gene data show CDR1 as SGHTA and CDR2 as FQGNSA. This CDR3 is built from 15 residues. The CDR3, as DNA: TGTGCCAGCAGCCCGGGACAGGGGGCGTTCTATGAGCAGTTCTTC. This translates into CASSPGQGAFYEQFF.

The chain uses TRBV28 and TRBJ2-1, with 9 bases lining up with TRBD2. CDR1 and CDR2 (germline): MDHEN, SYDVKM. The CDR3 runs to 15 residues. The J segment lost 8 bases and the V segment lost 11 bases, leaving 16 bases of the junction unmatched. CDR3 nucleotides: TGTGCCGGGTCCGGTCGCGGGAGGGCCAGGGATGAGCAGTTCTTC. This translates into CAGSGRGRARDEQFF.

The chain employs TRBV5-6 and TRBJ1-4; the D gene is possibly TRBD1 (5 bases). Germline V gene lookup returns CDR1 SGHDT and CDR2 YYEEEE. There are 15 residues in the CDR3. V lost 4 bases, J lost 8 bases, and 18 bases lay in between. CDR3 nucleotide sequence: TGTGCCAGCAGCGGACATGACGGAGCTTGGGAAAAACTGTTTTTT. Translated: CASSGHDGAWEKLFF.

In this sample, this clone turned up once. The chain has TRBV11-2 and TRBJ1-2, with 9 bases that match TRBD1. The germline V gene has CDR1 SGHAT and CDR2 FQNNGV. With 1 base clipped from V and 8 bases from J, the junction kept 8 bases outside the gene matches. This CDR3 has 15 residues. CDR3 DNA: TGTGCCAGCAGCTTAGCCGGACAGGGGTTAAAGGGCTACACCTTC. This sequence encodes CASSLAGQGLKGYTF.

The rearrangement joins TRBV13 to TRBJ2-7; the match to TRBD2 covers 7 bases. This CDR3 is 15 amino acids long. V was pared by 3 bases and J by 0 bases, with 5 bases of the junction left unmatched. CDR1 is PRHDT and CDR2 is FYEKMQ in the germline V gene (reference sequence). CDR3 region: CASSLGGRASYEQYF. The CDR3 nucleotides read TGTGCCAGCAGCTTGGGGGGGAGGGCCTCCTACGAGCAGTACTTC.

This chain joins TRBV5-1 and TRBJ2-3; TRBD2 matches at 14 bases. The CDR3 is 17 amino acids. The germline CDR1 and CDR2 sequences are SGHRS and YFSETQ. The trim removed 4 bases at V and 6 bases at J, leaving 10 bases unmatched. In nucleotides, the CDR3 is TGCGCCAGCAGCCCAGGGACTAGCGGGAGCTATACGGATACGCAGTATTTT. It specifies CASSPGTSGSYTDTQYF.

The chain combines TRBV29-1 with TRBJ2-1; 7 positions agree with TRBD2. The V gene's germline CDR1 is SQVTM and CDR2 ANQGSEA. Unmatched junction bases numbered 2, after V lost 3 bases and J lost 0 bases. CDR3 length: 14 residues. The CDR3 DNA reads as TGCAGCGTTGACGGCGGGGGCTCCTACAATGAGCAGTTCTTC. Its protein product is CSVDGGGSYNEQFF.

CDR3 sequence (DNA): TGCGCCAGCAGCCGGGACAGGGCAAATCAGCCCCAGCATTTT. Translation: CASSRDRANQPQHF. This sequence joins TRBV4-3 and TRBJ1-5; 9 nucleotides line up with TRBD1. The CDR3 is made up of 14 amino acids. V lost 4 bases to trimming and J lost 4 bases; unmatched junction nucleotides: 2. Germline V CDR1 and CDR2: LGHNA, YSLEER.

The genes are TRBV6-2 or TRBV6-3 and TRBJ2-5; 8 bases are shared with TRBD1. The length of the CDR3 is 15 residues. V trimming: 1 base; J trimming: 3 bases; junction bases outside the gene matches: 4. Germline values: CDR1 MNHEY, CDR2 SVGEGT. The CDR3 DNA reads TGTGCCAGCAGTTACTGGACAGGGCAAGAAGAGACCCAGTACTTC. Residues: CASSYWTGQEETQYF.

This chain joins TRBV19 and TRBJ1-5, with D possibly matching TRBD1 (6 bases). Trimming pared 11 bases from V and 0 bases from J, leaving 14 bases between. CDR3 size: 14 residues. Germline assignment: CDR1 LNHDA and CDR2 SQIVND (reference sequence). This CDR3 is CAGGRVNSNQPQHF. The CDR3 bases are TGTGCCGGGGGGCGGGTTAATAGCAATCAGCCCCAGCATTTT.

The genes are TRBV28 and TRBJ2-7, with TRBD1 matching over 7 bases. Germline V gene lookup returns CDR1 MDHEN and CDR2 SYDVKM. The CDR3 has 14 residues. Trimming removed 7 bases from V and 5 bases from J; junction bases left unmatched: 11. The CDR3 region has the DNA TGTGCCAGCACCTTGCGACAGGGAAGAAACGAGCAGTACTTC. Residues: CASTLRQGRNEQYF.

V is TRBV7-9 and J is TRBJ1-1; D is unclear. The germline CDR1 and CDR2 sequences are SEHNR and FQNEAQ (reference sequence). The CDR3 is 15 amino acids. With 2 bases removed from V and 0 bases from J, the gap between germline ends came to 10 bases. The CDR3 DNA is TGTGCCAGCAGCTTAATCTGGAACTTGAACACTGAAGCTTTCTTT. As protein: CASSLIWNLNTEAFF.

The CDR3 DNA reads TGTGCCAGTAGTATAGGGGAGGGAAGTGAGGAAAGGTCCGGGGAGCTGTTTTTT. Translation: CASSIGEGSEERSGELFF. The chain couples TRBV19 to TRBJ2-2, with 7 bases that match TRBD2. The CDR3 has 18 residues. The germline CDR1 and CDR2 sequences are LNHDA and SQIVND (reference sequence). V shed 1 base, J shed 6 bases, and the junction held 14 bases outside the gene matches.

This rearrangement joins TRBV2 to TRBJ1-4; D gene uncertain. In germline, CDR1 is SNHLY, CDR2 FYNNEI. Trimming cost V 5 bases and J 7 bases, with 11 bases left between them. The CDR3 extends over 13 amino acids. CDR3 protein: CASSPRTGEKLFF. The CDR3 nucleotides read TGTGCCAGCAGTCCGCGGACGGGTGAAAAACTGTTTTTT.

J is TRBJ2-7 and V is TRBV5-1; 8 positions match TRBD2. The CDR3 covers 13 residues. V was pared by 4 bases and J by 0 bases, with 0 bases of the junction left unmatched. Germline assignment: CDR1 SGHRS and CDR2 YFSETQ. The CDR3 reads CASSSGSSYEQYF. DNA of the CDR3: TGCGCCAGCAGCAGCGGGAGCTCCTACGAGCAGTACTTC.

This clone showed up just once. This chain links TRBV5-5 with TRBJ1-1; no clear D gene. The CDR3 has 19 residues. Trimming shortened V by 0 bases and J by 1 base, and 22 bases separated the two germline ends. Looked up from germline, CDR1 is SGHKS and CDR2 is YYEKEE (reference sequence). This chain's CDR3 is CASSLGSEGLSPQNTEAFF. CDR3 nucleotide sequence: TGTGCCAGCAGCTTGGGAAGTGAGGGTTTGTCCCCTCAGAACACTGAAGCTTTCTTT.

This CDR3 reads CASSQGQGASSPLHF. The CDR3 DNA follows: TGCGCCAGCAGCCAAGGCCAGGGGGCGTCTTCACCCCTCCACTTT. The chain is built from TRBV4-1 and TRBJ1-6; TRBD1 matches at 8 bases. Trimming cost V 1 base and J 9 bases; bases outside gene matches: 5. The CDR3 is 15 residues long. CDR1 and CDR2 from the germline V gene are MGHRA and YSYEKL.

The chain joins TRBV4-2 to TRBJ2-3, with 10 bases matching TRBD1. Looked up from germline, CDR1 is LGHNA and CDR2 is YNFKEQ. J gave up 5 bases and V 1 base, and 3 bases lay outside the gene matches. CDR3 length equals 15 residues. CDR3 amino acids: CASSQGQGARDTQYF. The CDR3 DNA reads TGTGCCAGCAGCCAAGGACAGGGGGCGCGAGATACGCAGTATTTT.

This clone showed up many times. V and J are TRBV4-1 and TRBJ2-7; possible D gene TRBD2, 5 bases. Germline V gene data show CDR1 as MGHRA and CDR2 as YSYEKL. CDR3 length equals 14 residues. With 1 base removed from V and 2 bases from J, the gap between germline ends came to 9 bases. In DNA form, the CDR3 reads TGCGCCAGCAGCCAAGGGACTGATACCTACGAGCAGTACTTC. Residues: CASSQGTDTYEQYF.

The gene calls are TRBV2 and TRBJ1-3; D gene uncertain. Germline values: CDR1 SNHLY, CDR2 FYNNEI. With 8 bases removed from V and 1 base from J, the gap between germline ends came to 15 bases. The CDR3 contains 15 residues. The CDR3 reads CASATRSVSGNTIYF. The CDR3 nucleotides read TGTGCCAGCGCCACTCGTTCGGTTTCTGGAAACACCATATATTTT.